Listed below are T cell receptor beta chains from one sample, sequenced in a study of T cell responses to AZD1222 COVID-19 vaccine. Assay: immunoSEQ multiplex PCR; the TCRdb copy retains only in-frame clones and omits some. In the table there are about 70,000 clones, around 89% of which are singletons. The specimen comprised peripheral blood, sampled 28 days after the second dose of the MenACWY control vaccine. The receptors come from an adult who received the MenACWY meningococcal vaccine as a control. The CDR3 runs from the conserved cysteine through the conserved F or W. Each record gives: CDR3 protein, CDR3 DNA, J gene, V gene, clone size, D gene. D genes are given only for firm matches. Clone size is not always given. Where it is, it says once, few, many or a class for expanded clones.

CDR3aa: CASSPGAGTYEQYF
CDR3nt: TGCGCCAGCAGCCCCGGCGCAGGGACATACGAGCAGTACTTC
j_gene: TRBJ2-7
v_gene: TRBV5-1
abundance: -
d_gene: -

CDR3aa: CASSSGAPGLGANVLTF
CDR3nt: TGTGCCAGCAGTTCCGGGGCACCGGGTCTGGGGGCCAACGTCCTGACTTTC
j_gene: TRBJ2-6
v_gene: TRBV28
abundance: -
d_gene: -

CDR3aa: CASKGWGNYGYTF
CDR3nt: TGTGCCAGCAAAGGTTGGGGAAACTATGGCTACACCTTC
j_gene: TRBJ1-2
v_gene: TRBV27
abundance: -
d_gene: -

CDR3aa: CASSLTYSNQPQHF
CDR3nt: TGTGCCAGCAGTTTAACTTATAGCAATCAGCCCCAGCATTTT
j_gene: TRBJ1-5
v_gene: TRBV28
abundance: once
d_gene: -

CDR3aa: CASSHDIDGYEQYF
CDR3nt: TGTGCCAGCAGCCACGATATCGATGGGTACGAGCAGTACTTC
j_gene: TRBJ2-7
v_gene: TRBV6-2/TRBV6-3
abundance: -
d_gene: -

CDR3aa: CSASTVVGGYTF
CDR3nt: TGCAGCGCCTCGACAGTAGTAGGCGGCTACACCTTC
j_gene: TRBJ1-2
v_gene: TRBV29-1
abundance: -
d_gene: -

CDR3aa: CASSINREETGELFF
CDR3nt: TGTGCCAGTAGTATCAACAGGGAGGAAACCGGGGAGCTGTTTTTT
j_gene: TRBJ2-2
v_gene: TRBV19
abundance: -
d_gene: -

CDR3aa: CASSPSGVAPYEQYF
CDR3nt: TGTGCCAGCTCACCAAGCGGGGTTGCCCCCTACGAGCAGTACTTC
j_gene: TRBJ2-7
v_gene: TRBV18
abundance: -
d_gene: TRBD2

CDR3aa: CASSLAGYGYTF
CDR3nt: TGTGCCAGCAGCTTGGCAGGCTATGGCTACACCTTC
j_gene: TRBJ1-2
v_gene: TRBV5-5
abundance: -
d_gene: -

CDR3aa: CASLFGPCSNQPQHF
CDR3nt: TGTGCCAGCCTCTTCGGCCCGTGTTCCAATCAGCCCCAGCATTTT
j_gene: TRBJ1-5
v_gene: TRBV5-6
abundance: once
d_gene: -

CDR3aa: CASRGRGAGSYNSPLHF
CDR3nt: TGTGCCAGCAGAGGTCGGGGGGCGGGCTCCTATAATTCACCCCTCCACTTT
j_gene: TRBJ1-6
v_gene: TRBV28
abundance: -
d_gene: -

CDR3aa: CASSFGSGTQYF
CDR3nt: TGTGCCAGCAGTTTTGGGTCAGGTACGCAGTATTTT
j_gene: TRBJ2-3
v_gene: TRBV12-3/TRBV12-4
abundance: -
d_gene: -

CDR3aa: CASKSGGPAVTQYF
CDR3nt: TGTGCCAGCAAATCAGGGGGCCCCGCCGTTACGCAGTATTTT
j_gene: TRBJ2-3
v_gene: TRBV25-1
abundance: -
d_gene: TRBD1

CDR3aa: CAISRTGFNEKLFF
CDR3nt: TGTGCCATCAGTCGGACAGGATTTAATGAAAAACTGTTTTTT
j_gene: TRBJ1-4
v_gene: TRBV10-3
abundance: -
d_gene: TRBD1

CDR3aa: CASSKGGNGEKLFF
CDR3nt: TGCGCCAGCAGCAAAGGGGGAAACGGTGAAAAACTGTTTTTT
j_gene: TRBJ1-4
v_gene: TRBV5-1
abundance: -
d_gene: -

CDR3aa: CSTLMGTGGGNTIYF
CDR3nt: TGCAGCACCCTTATGGGGACAGGGGGTGGAAACACCATATATTTT
j_gene: TRBJ1-3
v_gene: TRBV29-1
abundance: -
d_gene: TRBD1

CDR3aa: CASSSLPGQGVYEQYF
CDR3nt: TGTGCCAGCAGTTCGCTGCCGGGACAGGGGGTATACGAGCAGTACTTC
j_gene: TRBJ2-7
v_gene: TRBV28
abundance: -
d_gene: TRBD1

CDR3aa: CASSLGGILGGNTIYF
CDR3nt: TGTGCCAGCAGCTTAGGAGGGATTTTGGGTGGAAACACCATATATTTT
j_gene: TRBJ1-3
v_gene: TRBV7-2
abundance: few
d_gene: -

CDR3aa: CASSGDVARSPLHF
CDR3nt: TGTGCCAGCAGTGGTGACGTGGCACGTTCACCCCTCCACTTT
j_gene: TRBJ1-6
v_gene: TRBV25-1
abundance: -
d_gene: -

CDR3aa: CASSLLTAGSPLHF
CDR3nt: TGTGCCAGCAGCTTACTAACGGCGGGTTCACCCCTCCACTTT
j_gene: TRBJ1-6
v_gene: TRBV7-2
abundance: -
d_gene: -

CDR3aa: CASSLARGPEPQHF
CDR3nt: TGTGCCAGCAGCTTAGCAAGGGGGCCGGAGCCCCAGCATTTT
j_gene: TRBJ1-5
v_gene: TRBV7-2
abundance: -
d_gene: TRBD1

CDR3aa: CASSLTVRDSPLHF
CDR3nt: TGTGCCAGCAGCTTGACAGTACGGGATTCACCCCTCCACTTT
j_gene: TRBJ1-6
v_gene: TRBV11-2
abundance: -
d_gene: -